This T cell receptor (beta chain) originates from a study of T cell changes during pregnancy in multiple sclerosis. Sequenced by immunoSEQ multiplex PCR; TCRdb stores in-frame clones only, minus some. There are fewer than 55,000 clones in the sample; 85% to 95% occur only once, and 1% to 1.5% lies in the top ten. From germline, CDR1 is SGHRS and CDR2 YFSETQ. The CDR3 is 15 residues long. Trimming took off 0 bases at V and 0 bases at J, with 7 bases between the two ends. The sequence derives from a female donor with multiple sclerosis, enrolled in a pregnancy study. The chain is built from TRBV5-1 and TRBJ1-3; D remains ambiguous. Sequencing was done on a sample of peripheral blood. The CDR3 spells CASSLDGNSGNTIYF. CDR3 DNA: TGCGCCAGCAGCTTGGATGGCAACTCTGGAAACACCATATATTTT.